The next 22 T cell receptor beta chains were all read from a single sample in a study of post-analysis software for immune sequencing data. Whole-study findings and limits: With TRBV5-6, TRBV5-1 and TRBV20-1 included, about five TRBV segments were more frequent in patients than in controls.

Carried by the TCR beta cDNA libraries were unique molecular identifiers. TCRdb called the PCR reads again in MiXCR, with one record for every CDR3 protein. The profile shows about 210,000 distinct CDR3 sequences, around 29% of them singletons. These receptors' antigens are unknown. The sequenced sample was blood. These receptors all stem from a girl aged 2-17 years with multiple sclerosis.

This clonotype was found a few times. The gene calls are TRBV6-1 and TRBJ2-1; 10 bases fit TRBD1. This CDR3 comprises 13 residues. The trim removed 9 bases at V and 9 bases at J, leaving 8 bases unmatched. Per the germline V gene, CDR1 is MNHNS and CDR2 is SASEGT. CDR3 loop: CARGTGELGEQFF. CDR3 bases: TGTGCCAGAGGGACAGGGGAACTGGGTGAGCAGTTCTTC.

About this clonotype: With a much larger clone just one base away, this may be a read error. The rearrangement links TRBV24-1 to TRBJ2-7; a weak D match, TRBD1 (5 bases). This CDR3 is built from 14 residues. Germline CDR1 is KGHDR and CDR2 is SFDVKD. Here the CDR3 DNA reads TGTACCACCAGTGATACGACAGTCCCCTACGAGCAGTACTTC. It is translated as CTTSDTTVPYEQYF.

This clonotype was counted ten times or more. CDR3 nucleotides: TGCAGCGTTGAGGCCGGGGTTAACTATGGCTACACCTTC. This translates into CSVEAGVNYGYTF. The chain couples TRBV29-1 to TRBJ1-2; D gene uncertain. The CDR3 covers 13 residues. Germline values: CDR1 SQVTM, CDR2 ANQGSEA. V shed 3 bases and J shed 1 base, with 9 bases lying between them.

The chain employs TRBV10-1 and TRBJ2-1; no reliable D call. Trimming left V 0 bases short and J 6 bases short, with 6 bases between. CDR1 and CDR2 (germline): WNHNN, SYGVQD (reference sequence). The CDR3 has 13 amino acids. This chain's CDR3 is CASSESYGNEQFF. CDR3 bases: TGCGCCAGCAGTGAGTCCTACGGCAATGAGCAGTTCTTC.

Ten or more counts support this clonotype. The V and J genes are TRBV5-1 and TRBJ2-7, with 9 bases that match TRBD1. Per germline, CDR1 SGHRS and CDR2 YFSETQ. The ends lost 5 bases at V and 0 bases at J; junction bases unmatched: 12. The CDR3 runs to 17 residues. DNA of the CDR3: TGCGCCAGCAGTAAACCAGGGACAGGGCGAACCTCCTACGAGCAGTACTTC. It encodes CASSKPGTGRTSYEQYF.

To note about this clonotype: This may stem from a read error, because a much larger clone lies one nucleotide away. The rearrangement joins TRBV20-1 to TRBJ2-6; D is ambiguous. Germline-derived CDR1 and CDR2 are DFQATT and SNEGSKA (reference sequence). This CDR3 spans 14 amino acids. This CDR3 is CSFGRGSEANVLTF. DNA of the CDR3: TGCAGTTTCGGCAGAGGCTCTGAGGCCAACGTCCTGACTTTC.

J is TRBJ2-1 and V is TRBV5-1, with D possibly TRBD1 on 5 matching bases. The J call may be in error: the DNA end matches TRBJ2-7 better. CDR1 is SGHRS, CDR2 YFSETQ, per germline. The CDR3 spans 15 residues. The CDR3 loop reads CASSLKDSSYNEQYF. The CDR3, as DNA: TGCGCCAGCAGCTTAAAAGACAGCTCCTACAATGAGCAGTACTTC.

This clonotype was detected a few times. A read error may explain this, as a much larger clone is one base away. CDR3 sequence (DNA): TGTACCAGCACCTGGCACCAGCGGGGGCAAGAGACCCAGTACTTC. As protein: CTSTWHQRGQETQYF. The rearrangement joins TRBV12-3 or TRBV12-4 to TRBJ2-5, with 8 bases aligning to TRBD2. The length of the CDR3 is 15 residues.

Remarks on this clonotype: The junction and the germline gene differ at one end; a read error may be behind it. The V gene is TRBV7-6, the J gene TRBJ2-7; 14 positions match TRBD2. This CDR3 has 15 residues. Germline CDR1 reads SGHVS; CDR2 reads FNYEAQ. CDR3 in amino acids: CAGSSIPGLAGEEYF. The CDR3 bases are TGTGCCGGCAGCTCCATACCGGGACTAGCGGGAGAGGAGTACTTC.

The chain couples TRBV11-2 to TRBJ2-1; 10 bases line up with TRBD1. The CDR3 loop spans 18 amino acids. CDR1 and CDR2 (germline): SGHAT, FQNNGV. V lost 1 base, J lost 10 bases, and 16 bases stayed unmatched. The CDR3 DNA reads as TGTGCCAGCAGCTTAGGGGGAATTGGGACAGGGGAATTTGGAGAGCAGTTCTTC. Its translation: CASSLGGIGTGEFGEQFF.

With regard to this clonotype: Sequence at one end of the junction differs from germline and may be a read error. The V and J genes are TRBV12-3 or TRBV12-4 and TRBJ2-3; 8 positions agree with TRBD2. The CDR3 is made up of 18 amino acids. The CDR3 here is CVSSPRGAGGPITDAQYF. The CDR3 region has the DNA TGTGTCAGCAGTCCACGAGGGGCGGGAGGCCCCATCACAGATGCGCAGTATTTT.

As concerns this clonotype: This may be a read error, as it is one base from a much larger clone. The V call is TRBV5-4, the J call TRBJ2-7; 7 bases are shared with TRBD1. In germline, CDR1 is SGHNT, CDR2 YYREEE (reference sequence). This CDR3 spans 15 amino acids. The CDR3 is CASSPGGQESYGQYF. The CDR3 bases are TGTGCCAGCAGCCCCGGTGGACAGGAGAGCTACGGGCAGTACTTC.

This clonotype was counted ten times or more. The V and J genes are TRBV5-1 and TRBJ2-5; tentatively, D is TRBD1 or TRBD2 (5 bases each). This CDR3 comprises 14 residues. V was cut by 0 bases and J by 2 bases, with 8 bases left in between. Germline V gene data show CDR1 as SGHRS and CDR2 as YFSETQ. The CDR3 DNA reads as TGCGCCAGCAGCTTGGAGGGACCGCAAGAGACCCAGTACTTC. Translation gives CASSLEGPQETQYF.

This clonotype appeared many times. This chain connects TRBV11-2 to TRBJ2-6, with 10 bases that match TRBD1. V trimming: 2 bases; J trimming: 0 bases; junction bases outside the gene matches: 7. Germline V gives CDR1 SGHAT, CDR2 FQNNGV. The CDR3 has 19 residues. CDR3 nucleotide sequence: TGTGCCAGCAGCTTACGACCGGGACAGGGGTTCTCTGGGGCCAACGTCCTGACTTTC. It translates to CASSLRPGQGFSGANVLTF.

This clonotype was observed at least ten times. Here the CDR3 reads CSVHHRGKGRQLDNEQFF. Written as DNA, the CDR3 is TGCAGCGTTCACCACCGGGGGAAAGGTCGACAACTTGACAATGAGCAGTTCTTC. This chain joins TRBV29-1 and TRBJ2-1, with D maybe TRBD2 (6 bases). CDR3 size: 18 residues. Germline values: CDR1 SQVTM, CDR2 ANQGSEA. V was trimmed by 5 bases and J by 5 bases, leaving 28 bases between them.

J is TRBJ2-5 and V is TRBV20-1; TRBD1 aligns across 8 bases. The CDR3 is 15 amino acids. J lost 11 bases, V lost 0 bases, and 14 bases had no gene match. Germline V gene sequence: CDR1 DFQATT, CDR2 SNEGSKA (reference sequence). The CDR3 here is CSARDGQGFMGEQYF. CDR3 nucleotide sequence: TGCAGTGCTAGAGATGGACAGGGTTTTATGGGTGAGCAGTACTTC.

This clonotype was seen at least ten times. The rearrangement joins TRBV20-1 to TRBJ1-6; no clear D. V lost 2 bases and J lost 13, with 12 bases in between. CDR1 is DFQATT, CDR2 SNEGSKA, per germline (reference sequence). The CDR3 extends over 12 amino acids. The CDR3 nucleotides read TGCAGTGCTAGACGGTTGATAGGCCCCCTCCACTTT. Amino acid sequence: CSARRLIGPLHF.

The chain carries TRBV28 and TRBJ1-2, with D possibly TRBD1 on 5 matching bases. The ends were cut back, 7 bases at V and 3 bases at J, with 18 bases in the middle. The CDR3 is made up of 15 amino acids. Germline V lookup: CDR1 MDHEN, CDR2 SYDVKM. CDR3 sequence (DNA): TGTGCCAGCACTACCGACAGTCGGGGCTACTATGGCTACACCTTC. Protein sequence: CASTTDSRGYYGYTF.

The table lists this clonotype with a few counts. V and J are TRBV12-3 or TRBV12-4 and TRBJ2-2; D gene uncertain. Trimming pared 4 bases from V and 6 bases from J, leaving 9 bases between. The CDR3 contains 13 residues. The CDR3 DNA reads as TGTGCCAGCAGTTCCCCCGACGCCGGGGAGCTGTTTTTT. Amino acid sequence: CASSSPDAGELFF.

This clonotype was recorded at least ten times. The V and J genes are TRBV7-6 and TRBJ2-1, with TRBD2 matching over 7 bases. J lost 10 bases, V lost 4 bases, and 7 bases had no gene match. The CDR3 runs 13 residues. CDR1 and CDR2 (germline): SGHVS, FNYEAQ. DNA for the CDR3: TGTGCCAGCAGCTCCCGGACTAGGCACGAGCAGTTCTTC. Its translation is CASSSRTRHEQFF. The whole variable domain, remainder taken from reference TRBV7-6 and TRBJ2-1, is GAGVSQSPRYKVTKRGQDVALRCDPISGHVSLYWYRQALGQGPEFLTYFNYEAQQDKSGLPNDRFSAERPEGSISTLTIQRTEQRDSAMYRCASSSRTRHEQFFGPGTRLTVL.

V is TRBV7-2 and J is TRBJ1-6; D uncertain. The germline gives CDR1 SGHTA, CDR2 FQGNSA. The CDR3 runs 13 residues. V dropped 4 bases and J dropped 9 bases, with 10 bases sitting between them. CDR3 loop: CASSSRIVSPLHF. In nucleotides, the CDR3 is TGTGCCAGCAGCTCCCGGATTGTTTCACCCCTCCACTTT.

The V and J genes are TRBV6-1 and TRBJ2-7; TRBD1 matches at 10 bases. The CDR3 covers 15 residues. Germline CDR1 is MNHNS and CDR2 is SASEGT. Trimming at V came to 4 bases and at J to 4 bases, leaving 7 bases not matched to a gene. CDR3 sequence: CASSARGTGEYEQYF. The CDR3 DNA follows: TGTGCCAGCAGTGCCCGGGGGACAGGGGAGTACGAGCAGTACTTC.